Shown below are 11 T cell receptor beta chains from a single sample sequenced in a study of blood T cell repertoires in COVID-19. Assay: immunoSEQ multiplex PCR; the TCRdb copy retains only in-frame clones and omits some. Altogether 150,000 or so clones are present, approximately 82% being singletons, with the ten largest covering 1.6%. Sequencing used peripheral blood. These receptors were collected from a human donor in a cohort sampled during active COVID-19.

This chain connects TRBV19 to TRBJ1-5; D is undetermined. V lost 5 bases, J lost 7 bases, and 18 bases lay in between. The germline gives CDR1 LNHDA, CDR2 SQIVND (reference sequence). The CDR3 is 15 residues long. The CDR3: CASSLSGGPGQPQHF. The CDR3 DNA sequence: TGTGCCAGTAGTCTCTCCGGCGGGCCTGGGCAGCCCCAGCATTTT.

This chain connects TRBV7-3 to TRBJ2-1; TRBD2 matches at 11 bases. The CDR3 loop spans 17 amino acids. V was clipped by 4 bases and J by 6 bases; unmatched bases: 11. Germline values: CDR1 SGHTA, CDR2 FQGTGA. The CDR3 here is CASSSGRLAGSGNEQFF. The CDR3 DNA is TGTGCCAGCAGCTCCGGAAGACTAGCGGGATCGGGCAATGAGCAGTTCTTC.

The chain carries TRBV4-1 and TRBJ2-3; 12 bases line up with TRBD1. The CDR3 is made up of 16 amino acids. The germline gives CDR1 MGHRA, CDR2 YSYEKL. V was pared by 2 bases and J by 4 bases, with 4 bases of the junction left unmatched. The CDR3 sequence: CASSQHGTGGSDTQYF. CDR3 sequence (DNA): TGCGCCAGCAGCCAACACGGGACAGGGGGCTCAGATACGCAGTATTTT.

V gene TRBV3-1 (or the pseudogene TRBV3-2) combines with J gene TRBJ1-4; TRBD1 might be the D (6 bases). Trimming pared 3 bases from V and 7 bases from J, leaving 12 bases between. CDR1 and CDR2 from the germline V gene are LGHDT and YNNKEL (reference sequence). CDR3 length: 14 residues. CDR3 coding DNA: TGTGCCAGCAGCCACGAGGGGGGGGGTGAAAAACTGTTTTTT. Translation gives CASSHEGGGEKLFF.

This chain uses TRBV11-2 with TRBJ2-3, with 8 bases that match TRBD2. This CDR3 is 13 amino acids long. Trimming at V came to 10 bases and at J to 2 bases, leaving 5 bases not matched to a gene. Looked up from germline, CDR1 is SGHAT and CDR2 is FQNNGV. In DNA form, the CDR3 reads TGTGCCACTGTAGCGGGGAACACAGATACGCAGTATTTT. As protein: CATVAGNTDTQYF.

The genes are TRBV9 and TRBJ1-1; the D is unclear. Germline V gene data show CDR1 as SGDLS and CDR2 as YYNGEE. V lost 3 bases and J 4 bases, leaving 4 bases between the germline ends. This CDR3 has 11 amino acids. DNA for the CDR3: TGTGCCAGCAGCGCCGTCACTGAAGCTTTCTTT. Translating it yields CASSAVTEAFF.

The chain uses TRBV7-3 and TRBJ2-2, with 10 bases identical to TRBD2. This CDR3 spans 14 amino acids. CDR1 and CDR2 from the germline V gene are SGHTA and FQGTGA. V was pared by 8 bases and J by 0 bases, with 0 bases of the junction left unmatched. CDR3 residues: CASGLAANTGELFF. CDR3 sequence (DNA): TGTGCCAGCGGACTAGCGGCGAACACCGGGGAGCTGTTTTTT.

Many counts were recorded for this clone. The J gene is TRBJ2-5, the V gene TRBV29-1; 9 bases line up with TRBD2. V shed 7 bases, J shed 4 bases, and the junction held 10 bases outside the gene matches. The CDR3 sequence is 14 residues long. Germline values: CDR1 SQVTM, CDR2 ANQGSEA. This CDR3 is CSGTAGGGGETQYF. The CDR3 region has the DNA TGCAGCGGGACAGCGGGAGGAGGGGGAGAGACCCAGTACTTC.

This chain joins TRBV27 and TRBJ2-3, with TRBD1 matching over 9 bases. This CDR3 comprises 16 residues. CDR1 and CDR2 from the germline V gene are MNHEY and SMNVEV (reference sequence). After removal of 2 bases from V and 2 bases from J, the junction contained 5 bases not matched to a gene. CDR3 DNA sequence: TGTGCCAGCAGTTTAGGGACAGGGTACCTCACAGATACGCAGTATTTT. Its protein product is CASSLGTGYLTDTQYF.

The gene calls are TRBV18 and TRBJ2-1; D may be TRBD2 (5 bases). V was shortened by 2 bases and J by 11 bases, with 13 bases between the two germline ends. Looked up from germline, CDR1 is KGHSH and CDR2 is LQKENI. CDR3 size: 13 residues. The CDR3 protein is CASSPSAGLQQFF. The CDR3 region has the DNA TGTGCCAGCTCACCATCGGCAGGACTTCAGCAGTTCTTC.

This chain's CDR3 is CASSSRAGGNTGELFF. As DNA, the CDR3 is TGTGCCAGCAGCTCGAGGGCGGGAGGGAACACCGGGGAGCTGTTTTTT. The genes are TRBV7-8 and TRBJ2-2; TRBD2 aligns across 8 bases. CDR3 length equals 16 residues. Germline V gives CDR1 SGHVS, CDR2 FQNEAQ. V gave up 4 bases and J gave up 1 base; unmatched junction bases: 5.